Below, 11 T cell receptor beta chains from the same sample are listed, as sequenced in a study of blood T cells in healthy people across ages. The authors ran a second PCR of roughly 6 to 12 cycles using a sample-barcoded 5' primer and a J-beta primer mix. TCRdb re-called the 5' RACE reads through MiXCR, storing one row per CDR3 protein. Of hundreds of thousands of distinct CDR3 sequences listed, less than 80% are singletons. The sequencing input was blood. The receptors were gathered from a man aged 25-40 years in good health.

The chain combines TRBV5-1 with TRBJ2-5; D is ambiguous. The germline gives CDR1 SGHRS, CDR2 YFSETQ. This CDR3 is built from 16 residues. The V end was cut by 0 bases, the J end by 4 bases, with 16 bases between. This chain's CDR3 is CASSLVGLRNTETQYF. CDR3 DNA: TGCGCCAGCAGCTTGGTCGGCCTCAGAAACACAGAGACCCAGTACTTC.

This clonotype was observed once. The rearrangement joins TRBV6-6 to TRBJ1-5; D not certain. Looked up from germline, CDR1 is MNHNY and CDR2 is SVGAGI (reference sequence). The V and J ends lost 6 bases and 2 bases respectively, with 14 bases between them. CDR3 length: 15 residues. CDR3 in DNA: TGTGCCAGCAGCAGCGTCCGGCGTGGCAATCAGCCCCAGCATTTT. Protein sequence: CASSSVRRGNQPQHF.

The chain is built from TRBV4-2 and TRBJ2-1; 8 nucleotides match TRBD1. V shed 1 base and J 0 bases; nucleotides not matched to a gene: 8. The CDR3 totals 18 residues. Germline assignment: CDR1 LGHNA and CDR2 YNFKEQ. CDR3: CASSQGDRGPTSYNEQFF. CDR3 bases: TGTGCCAGCAGCCAAGGCGACAGGGGTCCAACCTCCTACAATGAGCAGTTCTTC.

The CDR3 loop is CASSLRANYEQYF. For the CDR3, the DNA is TGTGCCAGCAGCTTAAGGGCTAACTACGAGCAGTACTTC. This chain connects TRBV7-2 to TRBJ2-5; D gene unclear. The J call may be incorrect, as the DNA end agrees better with TRBJ2-7. The CDR3 is 13 residues long. Germline V gives CDR1 SGHTA, CDR2 FQGNSA.

V and J are TRBV5-1 and TRBJ1-2; D gene unclear. V was trimmed by 5 bases and J by 0 bases, leaving 11 bases between them. CDR1 is SGHRS and CDR2 is YFSETQ in the germline V gene. The CDR3 loop spans 14 amino acids. As DNA, the CDR3 is TGCGCCAGCAGTGAGACATCTTCTAACTATGGCTACACCTTC. Its protein is CASSETSSNYGYTF.

This clonotype was observed a few times. CDR3 region: CATSRDLGTGSNNEQFF. CDR3 DNA sequence: TGTGCCACCAGCAGAGATCTAGGGACAGGGAGCAACAATGAGCAGTTCTTC. The rearrangement uses TRBV15 and TRBJ2-1, with 9 bases identical to TRBD1. The junction had 8 bases not matched to a gene; V was cut back by 0 bases and J by 5 bases. The length of the CDR3 is 17 residues. Germline V gives CDR1 LNHNV, CDR2 YYDKDF (reference sequence).

The V call is TRBV20-1, the J call TRBJ2-5, with unresolved D. Germline loops: CDR1 DFQATT, CDR2 SNEGSKA (reference sequence). V lost 6 bases and J lost 4, with 9 bases in between. CDR3 length: 11 residues. Here the CDR3 reads CSAPYRETQYF. In DNA, the CDR3 is TGCAGTGCCCCGTACCGAGAGACCCAGTACTTC.

The chain recombines TRBV18 with TRBJ2-1, with no clear D. The V gene lost 1 base and the J gene lost 13 bases, with 26 bases spanning the gap. The CDR3 runs 17 residues. Germline V gives CDR1 KGHSH, CDR2 LQKENI. CDR3 nucleotide sequence: TGTGCCAGCTCACCACGCCCTGGGCAGAGAAACCAAGAGACCCAGTTCTTC. Amino acid sequence: CASSPRPGQRNQETQFF.

The rearrangement uses TRBV6-5 and TRBJ1-5, with D hard to call. The ends were cut back, 1 base at V and 5 bases at J, with 6 bases in the middle. The CDR3 sequence is 13 residues long. From germline, CDR1 is MNHEY and CDR2 SVGAGI. CDR3 loop: CASSYYVDQPQHF. The DNA for the CDR3 is TGTGCCAGCAGTTACTACGTCGATCAGCCCCAGCATTTT.

This clonotype was seen only a few times. The gene calls are TRBV12-3 or TRBV12-4 and TRBJ2-3; D is undetermined. Deletions cut 3 bases from V and 4 bases from J, with 11 bases between. The CDR3 extends over 14 amino acids. The CDR3 protein is CASSFARGADTQYF. The DNA of the CDR3 is TGTGCCAGCAGTTTTGCTAGAGGCGCAGATACGCAGTATTTT.

J is TRBJ1-2 and V is TRBV12-3 or TRBV12-4; D ambiguous. The CDR3 runs 15 residues. The V and J ends lost 3 bases and 0 bases respectively, with 11 bases between them. The CDR3 region has the DNA TGTGCCAGCAGTTTTAGGTCAGCCGCTAACTATGGCTACACCTTC. It encodes CASSFRSAANYGYTF.